The clone carrying this T cell receptor (beta chain) was counted at least ten times. The sample's time point: newly diagnosed GD, antithyroid drugs for less than 3 months. The TCR library was prepared using RNA isolated from PBMCs. These data originate in a study of regulatory T cells in long-lasting Graves disease. HTBI primers from iRepertoire and Arm-PCR of CDR3 regions yielded the TCR beta libraries. The authors' processing: Identification of gene segments yielded some 60 TRBV and more than eleven TRBJ across samples. TCRdb reprocessed the multiplex PCR reads via MiXCR and lists one record per CDR3 protein. Here the V and J calls rest on TCRdb's processing, not on the authors' analysis. The sample contains roughly 520,000 distinct CDR3 sequences, about 12% of which appear only once. V was clipped by 1 base and J by 11 bases, with 6 bases between them. This CDR3 region has 11 residues. The germline V gene has CDR1 DFQATT and CDR2 SNEGSKA (reference sequence).

Separately, the same data were catalogued under a study of T cells in Graves' hyperthyroidism and ophthalmopathy. That paper states: A set of HTBI primers served as the primers for a first-round RT-PCR of the TCR CDR3.

The starting material was peripheral blood mononuclear cells (PBMCs), obtained at new diagnosis, from a patient treated with antithyroid drugs. The sequence came from a young woman with Graves disease. V usage is TRBV20-1 and J usage is TRBJ1-6; no definite D call. The chain's CDR3 is CSARGSPPLHF. CDR3 DNA sequence: TGCAGTGCTAGAGGATCGCCACCCCTCCACTTT.